A selection of T cell receptor beta chains follows, all from one sample in a study of blood T cell repertoires in COVID-19. Clones were read by immunoSEQ multiplex PCR, and TCRdb kept only the in-frame ones, dropping some. The table records over 300,000 clones, about four fifths of them present only once. The specimen sequenced was peripheral blood. The receptors here all came from a woman in her forties or fifties with acute or convalescent COVID-19. Each CDR3 is given without its conserved first and last residue. Expanded clones are given a class, and other clones once, few, many or no size at all.

J: TRBJ2-5; size: -; V: TRBV3-1/TRBV3-2; CDR3: ASSQEPGYRVETQY
J: TRBJ1-2; size: -; V: TRBV30; CDR3: AWNNYANYGYT
J: TRBJ2-3; size: -; V: TRBV7-9; CDR3: ASSPPVASGVDTQY
J: TRBJ2-2; size: -; V: TRBV29-1; CDR3: SAPGQGAGELF
J: TRBJ2-2; size: -; V: TRBV24-1; CDR3: ATSDFRTGGTRELF
J: TRBJ2-1; size: -; V: TRBV6-2/TRBV6-3; CDR3: ASSLVSAANEQF
J: TRBJ1-5; size: -; V: TRBV2; CDR3: ASSQIQGQQPQH
J: TRBJ2-5; size: -; V: TRBV14; CDR3: ASSYWTSGFKETQY
J: TRBJ2-2; size: -; V: TRBV12-5; CDR3: ASGLVPRGSNTGELF
J: TRBJ1-1; size: -; V: TRBV19; CDR3: ASRLFTEAF
J: TRBJ1-1; size: -; V: TRBV6-5; CDR3: ASSSTLTGRTEAF
J: TRBJ2-7; size: -; V: TRBV19; CDR3: ASSLRWVGSYEQY
J: TRBJ1-1; size: -; V: TRBV4-1; CDR3: ASSQVTRDRTLNTEAF
J: TRBJ2-2; size: -; V: TRBV5-6; CDR3: ASSLALGTGLAITGELF
J: TRBJ2-1; size: -; V: TRBV27; CDR3: ASQSSGSPSGYNEQF
J: TRBJ2-5; size: few; V: TRBV7-6; CDR3: ASSSSPGQALAQY
J: TRBJ1-3; size: -; V: TRBV29-1; CDR3: SAGGGSLSGNTIY
J: TRBJ1-1; size: -; V: TRBV30; CDR3: AWSVGGALPEAF
J: TRBJ2-1; size: once; V: TRBV7-2; CDR3: ASSLGLVTEQF
J: TRBJ2-3; size: -; V: TRBV2; CDR3: ASSVEGPSTDTQY
J: TRBJ2-2; size: -; V: TRBV5-4; CDR3: ASSVDHTGELF
J: TRBJ1-1; size: -; V: TRBV9; CDR3: ASSFGTDTEAF
J: TRBJ1-5; size: -; V: TRBV23-1; CDR3: ASRETRAQGNQPQH
J: TRBJ1-5; size: -; V: TRBV12-3/TRBV12-4; CDR3: ASSRQARGPQH
J: TRBJ1-2; size: -; V: TRBV4-1; CDR3: ASSQVVQGADWGYT
J: TRBJ1-6; size: few; V: TRBV18; CDR3: ASSPLSGWNSPLH
J: TRBJ2-1; size: -; V: TRBV20-1; CDR3: SGGLANEQF
J: TRBJ1-5; size: -; V: TRBV7-2; CDR3: ASSDTIGGGQPQH
J: TRBJ1-1; size: -; V: TRBV7-3; CDR3: ASSLKGDRAAEAF
J: TRBJ2-5; size: once; V: TRBV7-2; CDR3: ASSLDTGRETQY
J: TRBJ2-3; size: -; V: TRBV27; CDR3: ASSLSASGRVRDTQY
J: TRBJ1-1; size: -; V: TRBV30; CDR3: AWRHLNTEAF
J: TRBJ2-3; size: -; V: TRBV9; CDR3: ASSVSAVTDTQY
J: TRBJ2-3; size: -; V: TRBV7-2; CDR3: ASSLARGKGTDTQY
J: TRBJ1-6; size: -; V: TRBV19; CDR3: ASSIGGQAVSPLH
J: TRBJ2-5; size: -; V: TRBV5-1; CDR3: ASSFAAALGETQY
J: TRBJ2-1; size: -; V: TRBV9; CDR3: ASSVEEWASGIFYNEQF
J: TRBJ1-2; size: -; V: TRBV3-1/TRBV3-2; CDR3: ASSQDAQGSQGYT
J: TRBJ1-2; size: -; V: TRBV7-2; CDR3: ASSPGQSLIGYT
J: TRBJ1-2; size: once; V: TRBV2; CDR3: ASSDRTGRGYT
J: TRBJ1-2; size: -; V: TRBV4-3; CDR3: ASSQDPLMDTYGYT
J: TRBJ1-1; size: -; V: TRBV15; CDR3: ATSRARDRAPANTEAF
J: TRBJ1-2; size: -; V: TRBV19; CDR3: ASSLGQGVAGHGYT
J: TRBJ2-5; size: -; V: TRBV5-1; CDR3: ASSQELGEETQY
J: TRBJ1-3; size: -; V: TRBV5-1; CDR3: ASSLMAGGNTIY
J: TRBJ1-1; size: -; V: TRBV10-1; CDR3: ASSRPNTEAF
J: TRBJ2-1; size: -; V: TRBV14; CDR3: ASSQDRGAGGYNEQF
J: TRBJ1-1; size: -; V: TRBV6-1; CDR3: ASSDRGATEAF
J: TRBJ1-1; size: -; V: TRBV7-2; CDR3: ASSFGTGHAF
J: TRBJ2-3; size: -; V: TRBV7-9; CDR3: ASSTTSEADTQY
J: TRBJ1-6; size: -; V: TRBV28; CDR3: ASRTGVSPLH
J: TRBJ2-2; size: -; V: TRBV27; CDR3: ASSLGARGSLKATGELF
J: TRBJ1-3; size: -; V: TRBV11-2; CDR3: ASSLAVSGNTIY
J: TRBJ2-7; size: -; V: TRBV6-2/TRBV6-3; CDR3: ASSRRASEQY
J: TRBJ2-1; size: -; V: TRBV9; CDR3: ASSVTREQF
J: TRBJ2-1; size: -; V: TRBV7-9; CDR3: ASSSPGLANYNEQF
J: TRBJ2-1; size: -; V: TRBV5-1; CDR3: ASSLGTSGGIDEQF